This T cell receptor (beta chain) stems from a study of human T cells and chemical hapten exposure. Whole-study context: For sensitization, 2% DPC was applied to an approximately 2 cm by approximately 2 cm patch of upper inner arm skin. Study outcomes and limitations: Every donor had alopecia, and their immune response may therefore differ from healthy people's.

CDR3 length: 19 residues. Germline values: CDR1 MNHEY, CDR2 SMNVEV (reference sequence). V was pared by 5 bases and J by 0 bases, with 9 bases of the junction left unmatched. At least ten counts were recorded for this clonotype. The antigen remains unidentified. TCRdb analysed the RACE reads with MiXCR anew, one entry per CDR3 protein. The sample yields 340,000 or so distinct CDR3 sequences, around 7% seen once. Specified time point: patch test 1, 2 weeks after DPC sensitization. Treatment here: therapeutic diphenylcyclopropenone sensitization with weekly scalp DPC. This TCR derives from a woman under 30 with alopecia areata. Some clones in this sample may be carry-over from other donors' samples. The chain couples TRBV27 to TRBJ2-3; 15 bases fit TRBD2. The sequenced sample was whole blood, obtained in connection with sensitization to the hapten diphenylcyclopropenone (DPC). CDR3 residues: CASSPPGLAGGFSTDTQYF. As DNA, the CDR3 is TGTGCCAGCAGTCCCCCCGGACTAGCGGGGGGGTTTAGCACAGATACGCAGTATTTT.